This passage covers 28 T cell receptor beta chains from one sample sequenced in a study of response to subunit inactivated influenza vaccine. TCRdb ran MiXCR on the RT-PCR reads and lists one entry per CDR3 protein. Of some 540,000 distinct CDR3 sequences detected, under 30% appear once; the ten largest clones hold roughly 2.8%. Another study also made use of these data, one on T cells expressing NK-cell markers. Per that study: It was by 5'RACE template switching with UMIs that TCR beta cDNA was made.

The sequencing used CD4+ T cells sorted from PBMCs, collected less than 13 days after vaccination. These receptors were obtained from a man aged 50 or older who received an inactivated influenza vaccine.

This clonotype was counted a few times. The gene calls are TRBV11-2 and TRBJ2-2; weak D call: TRBD2 (6 bases). The CDR3 spans 17 residues. Germline V gene data show CDR1 as SGHAT and CDR2 as FQNNGV. V was clipped by 5 bases and J by 4 bases, with 20 bases between them. In nucleotides, the CDR3 is TGTGCCAGCAGCCCCCGCTGGGGGGAGGTCTTCACCGGGGAGCTGTTTTTT. Translation gives CASSPRWGEVFTGELFF.

The gene calls are TRBV6-2 or TRBV6-3 and TRBJ1-2, with a weak D call TRBD1 (5 bases). The CDR3 sequence is 15 residues long. Trimming took off 6 bases at V and 0 bases at J, with 14 bases between the two ends. Germline V gene data show CDR1 as MNHEY and CDR2 as SVGEGT. The CDR3 sequence is CASSPPGLTNYGYTF. CDR3 sequence (DNA): TGTGCCAGCAGCCCGCCGGGACTGACTAACTATGGCTACACCTTC.

The CDR3 is CASSFRAGSTDTQYF. The CDR3 nucleotides read TGTGCCAGCAGTTTCCGCGCGGGATCCACAGATACGCAGTATTTT. The rearrangement joins TRBV12-3 or TRBV12-4 to TRBJ2-3; TRBD2 is a possible D gene (6 bases). The V gene lost 3 bases and the J gene lost 2 bases, with 12 bases spanning the gap. The CDR3 is 15 amino acids.

The chain is built from TRBV10-3 and TRBJ2-5, with 9 nucleotides matching TRBD2. Trimming removed 6 bases from V and 4 bases from J; junction bases left unmatched: 12. Germline CDR1 ENHRY, CDR2 SYGVKD. This CDR3 has 16 amino acids. The CDR3 loop is CAISQRIAGVGETQYF. The CDR3 DNA reads as TGTGCCATCAGCCAACGAATAGCGGGAGTCGGAGAGACCCAGTACTTC.

This clonotype was observed a few times. The chain has TRBV3-1 and TRBJ1-4, with D perhaps TRBD1 (6 bases). CDR1 and CDR2 from the germline V gene are LGHDT and YNNKEL (reference sequence). CDR3 length equals 15 residues. The germline V and J ends were trimmed by 4 bases and 8 bases, with 17 bases remaining between them. The CDR3 DNA follows: TGTGCCAGCAGCCCCGAGGGGGTCGGCCGGGAAAAACTGTTTTTT. Its translation: CASSPEGVGREKLFF.

This rearrangement joins TRBV7-2 to TRBJ2-1; 8 bases are shared with TRBD2. The germline V gene encodes CDR1 SGHTA and CDR2 FQGNSA. The CDR3 has 17 amino acids. V lost 1 base and J lost 8; bases outside the gene matches: 13. The CDR3 DNA sequence: TGTGCCAGCAGCTTAGTGCAAGTGATAGCGGGGCTTGATGAGCAGTTCTTC. As protein: CASSLVQVIAGLDEQFF.

This clonotype was seen a few times. V and J are TRBV6-1 and TRBJ2-1; D may correspond to TRBD1 or TRBD2 (7 bases each). Germline V gene sequence: CDR1 MNHNS, CDR2 SASEGT. The ends were cut back, 6 bases at V and 7 bases at J, with 16 bases in the middle. The length of the CDR3 is 14 residues. CDR3 in amino acids: CASRRGRGGNEQFF. DNA for the CDR3: TGTGCCAGCAGACGTGGCAGGGGGGGGAATGAGCAGTTCTTC.

The sample holds many counts of this clonotype. The V and J genes are TRBV10-3 and TRBJ1-1, with D perhaps TRBD1 (5 bases). The CDR3 sequence is 14 residues long. Looked up from germline, CDR1 is ENHRY and CDR2 is SYGVKD. Trimming removed 4 bases from V and 0 bases from J, with 9 bases in between. The DNA of the CDR3 is TGTGCCATCAGTGGGGGCACCATGAACACTGAAGCTTTCTTT. Amino acids: CAISGGTMNTEAFF.

The rearrangement uses TRBV28 and TRBJ2-5, with 9 bases fitting TRBD2. V was clipped by 5 bases and J by 8 bases; unmatched bases: 15. This CDR3 region has 16 residues. Germline loops: CDR1 MDHEN, CDR2 SYDVKM. The CDR3 loop is CASSIIAGASVGTQYF. DNA of the CDR3: TGTGCCAGCAGTATCATAGCGGGAGCCAGTGTGGGAACCCAGTACTTC. Full variable domain (remainder filled in from reference TRBV28 and TRBJ2-5): DVKVTQSSRYLVKRTGEKVFLECVQDMDHENMFWYRQDPGLGLRLIYFSYDVKMKEKGDIPEGYSVSREKKERFSLILESASTNQTSMYLCASSIIAGASVGTQYFGPGTRLLVL.

This sequence joins TRBV7-2 and TRBJ2-3; TRBD1 matches at 8 bases. V trimming: 5 bases; J trimming: 4 bases; junction bases outside the gene matches: 5. This CDR3 has 14 amino acids. The germline V gene encodes CDR1 SGHTA and CDR2 FQGNSA. The CDR3 nucleotides read TGTGCCAGCAGCAGGACAGGGCAATCAGATACGCAGTATTTT. Encoded protein: CASSRTGQSDTQYF.

The sample holds many counts of this clonotype. The V gene is TRBV5-1, the J gene TRBJ2-1, with 16 bases aligning to TRBD2. The CDR3 sequence is 18 residues long. CDR1 and CDR2 (germline): SGHRS, YFSETQ. With 3 bases clipped from V and 7 bases from J, the junction kept 10 bases outside the gene matches. The DNA for the CDR3 is TGCGCCAGCAGCTCCGGGACTAGCGGGAGGGGGTTTATGAATGAGCAGTTCTTC. It codes for CASSSGTSGRGFMNEQFF.

This clonotype was seen at least ten times. The chain joins TRBV4-3 to TRBJ1-5, with 7 bases that match TRBD1. The junction had 11 bases not matched to a gene; V was cut back by 4 bases and J by 5 bases. This CDR3 region has 16 residues. Germline values: CDR1 LGHNA, CDR2 YSLEER. Here the CDR3 reads CASSRTYRDRDQPQHF. In nucleotides, the CDR3 is TGCGCCAGCAGCCGGACATACCGGGACAGAGATCAGCCCCAGCATTTT.

The V call is TRBV3-1, the J call TRBJ2-2; possible D gene TRBD2, 6 bases. From germline, CDR1 is LGHDT and CDR2 YNNKEL (reference sequence). The V end lost 2 bases, the J end lost 4 bases, and 11 bases lay between the germline ends. The length of the CDR3 is 15 residues. The CDR3 loop is CASSQTLASTGELFF. Here the CDR3 DNA reads TGTGCCAGCAGCCAAACACTAGCTAGCACCGGGGAGCTGTTTTTT.

This clonotype was counted a few times. This chain joins TRBV20-1 and TRBJ2-5; 7 nucleotides line up with TRBD2. The V and J ends lost 0 bases and 6 bases, in that order; junction bases with no gene match: 10. The CDR3 has 15 amino acids. Germline CDR1 reads DFQATT; CDR2 reads SNEGSKA (reference sequence). For the CDR3, the DNA is TGCAGTGCTAGAGATTCGAGCGGGGCTACCCAGACCCAGTACTTC. As protein: CSARDSSGATQTQYF.

The rearrangement uses TRBV3-1 and TRBJ1-1; possible D gene TRBD1, 6 bases. V was clipped by 3 bases and J by 6 bases, with 17 bases between them. The CDR3 extends over 15 amino acids. Looked up from germline, CDR1 is LGHDT and CDR2 is YNNKEL (reference sequence). The CDR3 loop is CASSHTAAGVPEAFF. For the CDR3, the DNA is TGTGCCAGCAGCCATACCGCCGCAGGGGTCCCTGAAGCTTTCTTT. Filled out from reference TRBV3-1 and TRBJ1-1, the complete variable domain reads DTAVSQTPKYLVTQMGNDKSIKCEQNLGHDTMYWYKQDSKKFLKIMFSYNNKELIINETVPNRFSPKSPDKAHLNLHINSLELGDSAVYFCASSHTAAGVPEAFFGQGTRLTVV.

A few counts support this clonotype. The J gene is TRBJ2-7, the V gene TRBV5-6; D gene unclear. The CDR3 has 15 amino acids. The V gene lost 3 bases and the J gene lost 3 bases, with 16 bases spanning the gap. Per germline, CDR1 SGHDT and CDR2 YYEEEE. The CDR3 DNA reads as TGTGCCAGCAGCTCTGCTAGGGCGGTCGTCTACGAGCAGTACTTC. It translates to CASSSARAVVYEQYF.

The V gene is TRBV20-1, the J gene TRBJ2-7; 9 bases agree with TRBD1. V was clipped by 3 bases and J by 5 bases; unmatched bases: 8. Germline V gives CDR1 DFQATT, CDR2 SNEGSKA (reference sequence). The CDR3 consists of 14 residues. In DNA form, the CDR3 reads TGCAGTGCTAGCCCGGGACAGGGTAGACACGAGCAGTACTTC. Its translation is CSASPGQGRHEQYF.

V is TRBV3-1 and J is TRBJ2-2, with TRBD2 identical over 10 bases. CDR3 length equals 17 residues. CDR1 is LGHDT, CDR2 YNNKEL, per germline (reference sequence). V shed 8 bases and J 5 bases; nucleotides not matched to a gene: 14. The CDR3: CASGGSWLAGVTGELFF. In nucleotides, the CDR3 is TGTGCCAGCGGTGGGTCTTGGCTAGCGGGAGTTACCGGGGAGCTGTTTTTT.

This clonotype showed up many times. The chain recombines TRBV5-1 with TRBJ2-2; the match to TRBD2 covers 11 bases. CDR3 size: 15 residues. V shed 3 bases, J shed 6 bases, and the junction held 4 bases outside the gene matches. Looked up from germline, CDR1 is SGHRS and CDR2 is YFSETQ. The CDR3 protein is CASSSTSGMAGELFF. The DNA for the CDR3 is TGCGCCAGCAGCTCGACTAGCGGGATGGCCGGGGAGCTGTTTTTT.

The DNA of the CDR3 is TGCGCCAGCAGCTTGGGTCAGGAGGGTGAAAAACTGTTTTTT. It yields the protein CASSLGQEGEKLFF. This chain links TRBV5-1 with TRBJ1-4; D is uncertain. V dropped 0 bases and J dropped 7 bases, with 10 bases sitting between them. The CDR3 is 14 residues long. The germline V gene encodes CDR1 SGHRS and CDR2 YFSETQ.

This clonotype was seen a few times. The rearrangement uses TRBV20-1 and TRBJ1-5; D is possibly TRBD1 (6 bases). The germline gives CDR1 DFQATT, CDR2 SNEGSKA (reference sequence). This CDR3 has 14 amino acids. V lost 5 bases to trimming and J lost 0 bases, with 11 bases between them. The CDR3 region is CSAGGQHSNQPQHF. Written as DNA, the CDR3 is TGCAGTGCTGGCGGACAGCATAGCAATCAGCCCCAGCATTTT.

The rearrangement uses TRBV15 and TRBJ2-5; tentative D call: TRBD1 (5 bases). Trimming shortened V by 0 bases and J by 5 bases, and 10 bases separated the two germline ends. The germline gives CDR1 LNHNV, CDR2 YYDKDF (reference sequence). This CDR3 spans 14 amino acids. DNA of the CDR3: TGTGCCACCAGCAGAGATAATCCAGGGGAGACCCAGTACTTC. It is translated as CATSRDNPGETQYF.

The V gene is TRBV7-8, the J gene TRBJ2-3, with TRBD2 matching 13 bases. J lost 7 bases, V lost 3 bases, and 13 bases had no gene match. CDR3 size: 18 residues. Germline V gene lookup returns CDR1 SGHVS and CDR2 FQNEAQ. CDR3 sequence (DNA): TGTGCCAGCAGCTTCCCCGGAGGACTAGCGGGAGTTCGGTATACGCAGTATTTT. It codes for CASSFPGGLAGVRYTQYF.

J is TRBJ2-2 and V is TRBV7-2; 7 bases align to TRBD2. Germline CDR1 reads SGHTA; CDR2 reads FQGNSA. There are 14 residues in the CDR3. Trimming cost V 5 bases and J 8 bases; bases outside gene matches: 8. CDR3 coding DNA: TGTGCCAGCAGCGAAGGGACTATGGGTGGGGAGCTGTTTTTT. Translation: CASSEGTMGGELFF.

This clonotype was counted only a few times. This chain links TRBV6-1 with TRBJ1-2; D call uncertain. This CDR3 has 14 amino acids. V was shortened by 6 bases and J by 2 bases, with 13 bases between the two germline ends. The germline gives CDR1 MNHNS, CDR2 SASEGT. The CDR3 is CASRPGPANYGYTF. The CDR3 nucleotides read TGTGCCAGCAGACCCGGACCCGCCAACTATGGCTACACCTTC.

This chain links TRBV7-2 with TRBJ1-1; D not certain. CDR1 and CDR2 (germline): SGHTA, FQGNSA. V lost 3 bases and J lost 3, with 11 bases in between. The CDR3 loop spans 14 amino acids. In nucleotides, the CDR3 is TGTGCCAGCAGCTTTAGTACAGCTCACACTGAAGCTTTCTTT. Amino acid sequence: CASSFSTAHTEAFF.

This clonotype was found a few times. This sequence joins TRBV28 and TRBJ2-2; TRBD2 aligns across 10 bases. The J segment lost 4 bases and the V segment lost 6 bases, leaving 8 bases of the junction unmatched. The CDR3 loop spans 16 amino acids. Germline V CDR1 and CDR2: MDHEN, SYDVKM. CDR3 region: CASRPAGGFGTGELFF. The CDR3 DNA reads TGTGCCAGCAGGCCAGCGGGAGGGTTCGGCACCGGGGAGCTGTTTTTT.

This clonotype has only a few counts. V and J are TRBV6-1 and TRBJ1-5; no clear D. The germline CDR1 and CDR2 sequences are MNHNS and SASEGT. V gave up 0 bases and J gave up 6 bases, with 9 bases separating them. The CDR3 consists of 14 residues. CDR3 sequence reads: CASSEAGFRQPQHF. As DNA, the CDR3 is TGTGCCAGCAGTGAAGCAGGGTTCCGTCAGCCCCAGCATTTT.